Listed here is a single TCR beta chain. Repertoires were generated with immunoSEQ multiplex PCR, while TCRdb's copy carries only in-frame clones and drops some. Seen here are approximately 88,000 clones, roughly 90% observed once, and the top ten hold roughly 3.9%. This specimen comes from a study of T cells in localized non-small cell lung cancer. V was pared by 7 bases and J by 4 bases, with 10 bases between. The CDR3 totals 12 residues. Per the germline V gene, CDR1 is SNHLY and CDR2 is FYNNEI. The TCR originated in a woman aged 35-75 years with stage II squamous cell lung carcinoma. The sequencing here drew on PBMCs, taken before any cancer treatment. This chain links TRBV2 with TRBJ1-2; D possibly corresponds to TRBD1 (6 bases). The CDR3 region is CASTRDTYGYTF. The CDR3 DNA follows: TGTGCCAGCACCAGGGACACCTATGGCTACACCTTC.